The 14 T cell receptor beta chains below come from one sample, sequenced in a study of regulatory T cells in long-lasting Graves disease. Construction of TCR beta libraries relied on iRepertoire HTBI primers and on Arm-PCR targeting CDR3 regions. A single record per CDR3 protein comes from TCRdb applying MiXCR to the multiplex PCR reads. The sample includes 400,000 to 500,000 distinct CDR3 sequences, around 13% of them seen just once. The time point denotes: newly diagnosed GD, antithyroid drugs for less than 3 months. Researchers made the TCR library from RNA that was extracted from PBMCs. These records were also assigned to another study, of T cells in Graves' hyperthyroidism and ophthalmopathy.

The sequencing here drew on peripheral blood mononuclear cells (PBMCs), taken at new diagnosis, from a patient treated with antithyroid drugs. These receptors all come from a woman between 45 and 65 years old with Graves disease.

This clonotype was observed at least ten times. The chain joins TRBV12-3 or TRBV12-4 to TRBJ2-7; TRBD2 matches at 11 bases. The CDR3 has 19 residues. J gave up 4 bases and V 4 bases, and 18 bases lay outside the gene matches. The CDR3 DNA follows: TGTGCCAGCAGTTCCCGGCCCCTTACGACTAGCGGGATAGGTTACGAGCAGTACTTC. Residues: CASSSRPLTTSGIGYEQYF.

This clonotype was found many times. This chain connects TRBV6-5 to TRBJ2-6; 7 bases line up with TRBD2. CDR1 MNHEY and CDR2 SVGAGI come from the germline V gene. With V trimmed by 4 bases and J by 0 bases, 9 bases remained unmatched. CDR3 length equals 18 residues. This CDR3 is CASSSGSSGYSGANVLTF. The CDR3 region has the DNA TGTGCCAGCAGTTCCGGATCTAGCGGTTACTCTGGGGCCAACGTCCTGACTTTC.

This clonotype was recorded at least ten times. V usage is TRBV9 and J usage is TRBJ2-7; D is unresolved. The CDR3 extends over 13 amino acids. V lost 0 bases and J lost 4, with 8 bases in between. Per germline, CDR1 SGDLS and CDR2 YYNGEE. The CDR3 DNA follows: TGTGCCAGCAGCGTAGGTTTTGGGTACGAGCAGTACTTC. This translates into CASSVGFGYEQYF.

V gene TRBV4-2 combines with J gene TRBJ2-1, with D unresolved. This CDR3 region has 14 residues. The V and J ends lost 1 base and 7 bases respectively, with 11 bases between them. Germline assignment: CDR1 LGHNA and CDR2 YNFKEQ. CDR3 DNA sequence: TGTGCCAGCAGCCAAGGGTCCAAATCTAATGAGCAGTTCTTC. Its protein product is CASSQGSKSNEQFF.

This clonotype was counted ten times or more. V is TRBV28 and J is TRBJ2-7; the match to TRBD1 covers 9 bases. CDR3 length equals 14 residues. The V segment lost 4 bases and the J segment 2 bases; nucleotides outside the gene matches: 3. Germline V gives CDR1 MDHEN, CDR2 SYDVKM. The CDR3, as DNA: TGTGCCAGCAGTTCGGGACAGGGAACCTACGAGCAGTACTTC. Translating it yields CASSSGQGTYEQYF.

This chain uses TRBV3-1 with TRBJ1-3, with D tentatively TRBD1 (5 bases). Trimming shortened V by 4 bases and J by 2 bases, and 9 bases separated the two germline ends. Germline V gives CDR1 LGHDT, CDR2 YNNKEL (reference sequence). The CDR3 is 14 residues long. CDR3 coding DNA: TGTGCCAGCAGCCCCAGGGAGACTGGAAACACCATATATTTT. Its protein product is CASSPRETGNTIYF.

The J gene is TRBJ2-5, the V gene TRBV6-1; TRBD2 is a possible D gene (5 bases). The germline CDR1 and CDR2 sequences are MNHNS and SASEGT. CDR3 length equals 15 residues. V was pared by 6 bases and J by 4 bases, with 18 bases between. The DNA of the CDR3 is TGTGCCAGCAGCCCTCGGACCACCCGGGGAGAGACCCAGTACTTC. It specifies CASSPRTTRGETQYF.

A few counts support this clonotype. CDR3 DNA: TGTGCCACCAGTGATCCCGGACAGACCTTCTATGGCTACACCTTC. Translated, it gives CATSDPGQTFYGYTF. The chain carries TRBV24-1 and TRBJ1-2; perhaps TRBD1 as D (6 bases). V dropped 3 bases and J dropped 4 bases, with 14 bases sitting between them. The CDR3 contains 15 residues. Germline V lookup: CDR1 KGHDR, CDR2 SFDVKD.

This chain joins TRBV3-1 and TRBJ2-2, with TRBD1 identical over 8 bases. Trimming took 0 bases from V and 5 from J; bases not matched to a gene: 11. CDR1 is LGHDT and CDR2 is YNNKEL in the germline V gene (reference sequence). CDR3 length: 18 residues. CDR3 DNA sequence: TGTGCCAGCAGCCAAGATTTTGCAGGGGGCGGGGAAACCGGGGAGCTGTTTTTT. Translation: CASSQDFAGGGETGELFF.

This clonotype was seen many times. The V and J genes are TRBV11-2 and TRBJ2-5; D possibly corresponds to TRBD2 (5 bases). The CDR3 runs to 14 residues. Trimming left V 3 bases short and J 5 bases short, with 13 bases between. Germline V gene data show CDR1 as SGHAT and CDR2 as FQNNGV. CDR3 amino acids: CASSLGLGVETQYF. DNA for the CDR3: TGTGCCAGCAGCTTGGGGTTGGGAGTGGAGACCCAGTACTTC.

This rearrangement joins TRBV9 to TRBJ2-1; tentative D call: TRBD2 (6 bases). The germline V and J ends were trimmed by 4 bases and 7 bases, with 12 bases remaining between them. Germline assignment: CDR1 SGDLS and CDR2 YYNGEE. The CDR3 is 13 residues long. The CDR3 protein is CASSLGTWNEQFF. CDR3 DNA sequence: TGTGCCAGCAGCCTTGGGACTTGGAATGAGCAGTTCTTC.

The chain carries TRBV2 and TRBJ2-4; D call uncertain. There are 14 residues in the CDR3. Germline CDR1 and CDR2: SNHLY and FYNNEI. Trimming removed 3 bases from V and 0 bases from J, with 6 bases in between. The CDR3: CASSESAAKNIQYF. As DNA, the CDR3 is TGTGCCAGCAGTGAGTCCGCAGCCAAAAACATTCAGTACTTC.

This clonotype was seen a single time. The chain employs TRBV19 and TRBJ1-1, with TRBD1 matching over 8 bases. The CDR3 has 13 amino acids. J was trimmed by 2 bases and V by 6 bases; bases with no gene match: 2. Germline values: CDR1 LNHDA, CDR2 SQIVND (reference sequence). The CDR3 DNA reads TGTGCCAGTAGGCCAGGGGGCAACACTGAAGCTTTCTTT. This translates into CASRPGGNTEAFF.

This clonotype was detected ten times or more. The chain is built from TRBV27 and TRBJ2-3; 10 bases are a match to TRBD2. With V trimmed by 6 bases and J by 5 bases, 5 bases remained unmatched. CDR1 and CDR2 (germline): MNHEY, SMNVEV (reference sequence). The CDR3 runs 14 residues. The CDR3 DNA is TGTGCCAGCAGCCCGGGACTAGCGATAGATACGCAGTATTTT. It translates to CASSPGLAIDTQYF.